This TCR beta chain was captured by sequencing in a study of OX40 agonist ivuxolimab in advanced cancers. Turning to the study itself: Across the patients, intravenous ivuxolimab was delivered every 2 weeks at 0.01 to 10 mg/kg. The diagnoses of dose-escalation patients were hepatocellular carcinoma, melanoma, renal cell or head and neck cancer.

The CDR3 totals 14 residues. Germline CDR1 reads SQVTM; CDR2 reads ANQGSEA. J lost 4 bases, V lost 6 bases, and 11 bases had no gene match. Overall study findings and caveats: Within 6 weeks, CD4+ and CD8+ blood T cells expanded clonally at 0.1 to 3.0 mg/kg. There were, on average, more expanded clones in CD8+ T cells than in CD4+.

A note on this clone: Its antigen remains unknown.

Method: immunoSEQ multiplex PCR; TCRdb's copy keeps in-frame clones and lacks some. Among 13,000 to 15,000 clones listed, 70% to 75% were seen once. The chain has TRBV29-1 and TRBJ1-2; 7 bases match TRBD1. The sequence was obtained from an adult with an advanced solid tumor such as melanoma, head and neck, liver or kidney cancer. The source was CD4+ or CD8+ T cells sorted from blood, collected in a trial of the OX40 agonist ivuxolimab. CDR3 residues: CSVEAPDRTYGYTF. The CDR3 nucleotides read TGCAGCGTGGAGGCCCCGGACAGGACCTATGGCTACACCTTC.